This TCR beta chain was captured by sequencing in a study of blood T cell repertoires in COVID-19. Repertoires were generated with immunoSEQ multiplex PCR, while TCRdb's copy carries only in-frame clones and drops some. The profile shows about 88,000 clones, roughly 87% of them singletons. The length of the CDR3 is 11 residues. Germline V gene lookup returns CDR1 LGHDT and CDR2 YNNKEL (reference sequence). The V and J ends lost 4 bases and 10 bases respectively, with 10 bases between them. Input material: peripheral blood. This clonotype was sampled from a male donor with acute or convalescent COVID-19. The chain uses TRBV3-1 (or the pseudogene TRBV3-2) and TRBJ1-1; D not certain. As DNA, the CDR3 is TGTGCCAGCAGCCCTGGTGAGGGAGCTTTCTTT. It encodes CASSPGEGAFF.